The 20 T cell receptor beta chains given below trace back to one sample, sequenced in a study of CD8 T cells in ankylosing spondylitis. General study points: It appeared that ankylosing spondylitis blood was characterized by a TCR beta motif of seven or eight highly homologous variants.

TCRdb itself ran the 5' RACE reads through MiXCR, one entry per CDR3 protein. The table has fewer than 550,000 distinct CDR3 sequences, 5.3% seen once; the top ten hold 3.5%. No antigens are known for them. The sample consisted of blood, either unsorted or a sorted T cell fraction (not recorded which). The receptors here all came from a male donor with ankylosing spondylitis.

This clonotype has a count of ten or more. J is TRBJ2-5 and V is TRBV27, with D unresolved. The CDR3 length is 15 residues. Germline CDR1 MNHEY, CDR2 SMNVEV (reference sequence). V lost 5 bases to trimming and J lost 4 bases, with 17 bases between them. CDR3 region: CASSPTAYTPETQYF. The CDR3 DNA reads TGTGCCAGCAGTCCGACGGCCTATACTCCAGAGACCCAGTACTTC.

This clonotype was seen ten or more times. The chain joins TRBV29-1 to TRBJ2-2; D call uncertain. CDR1 SQVTM and CDR2 ANQGSEA come from the germline V gene. There are 13 residues in the CDR3. V was cut by 4 bases and J by 1 base, with 7 bases left in between. CDR3 amino acids: CSVAERNTGELFF. In DNA form, the CDR3 reads TGCAGCGTTGCGGAACGGAACACCGGGGAGCTGTTTTTT.

This chain uses TRBV9 with TRBJ1-2; 10 bases line up with TRBD1. The CDR3 is 17 residues long. After removal of 4 bases from V and 2 bases from J, the junction contained 11 bases not matched to a gene. Per the germline V gene, CDR1 is SGDLS and CDR2 is YYNGEE. CDR3 loop: CASSTPGQGSANYGYTF. In DNA, the CDR3 is TGTGCCAGCAGCACACCGGGACAGGGGTCCGCAAACTATGGCTACACCTTC.

This rearrangement joins TRBV7-2 to TRBJ2-1; 7 bases are shared with TRBD1. This CDR3 comprises 15 residues. Germline CDR1 is SGHTA and CDR2 is FQGNSA. With 7 bases clipped from V and 3 bases from J, the junction kept 9 bases outside the gene matches. CDR3 in DNA: TGTGCCAGCATACAGGGGCCTCACTTCTACAATGAGCAGTTCTTC. As protein: CASIQGPHFYNEQFF.

This clonotype was seen at least ten times. The chain couples TRBV10-3 to TRBJ2-7, with TRBD2 matching over 12 bases. Germline V CDR1 and CDR2: ENHRY, SYGVKD. The CDR3 has 16 residues. The V gene end was trimmed by 5 bases and the J gene end by 4 bases; junction bases not matched to a gene: 9. For the CDR3, the DNA is TGTGCCATCAGTTTGACTAGCGGGGGAACACTTTACGAGCAGTACTTC. The encoded protein is CAISLTSGGTLYEQYF.

This clonotype was counted at least ten times. V gene TRBV10-3 combines with J gene TRBJ2-5, with D perhaps TRBD2 (5 bases). The CDR3 is 15 amino acids. V lost 6 bases and J 2 bases, leaving 16 bases between the germline ends. Germline CDR1 reads ENHRY; CDR2 reads SYGVKD. The CDR3 reads CAISAGVLAQETQYF. CDR3 nucleotides: TGTGCCATCAGCGCGGGTGTGCTGGCGCAAGAGACCCAGTACTTC.

This clonotype was seen many times. The chain uses TRBV4-3 and TRBJ1-1; D is unclear. Germline CDR1 LGHNA, CDR2 YSLEER. Trimming took off 0 bases at V and 6 bases at J, with 14 bases between the two ends. The CDR3 runs 15 residues. As DNA, the CDR3 is TGCGCCAGCAGCCAAGACCTGGGGAGAATCGCTGAAGCTTTCTTT. Translation: CASSQDLGRIAEAFF.

This clonotype was observed a handful of times. The V and J genes are TRBV7-9 and TRBJ2-7, with TRBD2 matching 14 bases. The CDR3 contains 17 residues. Per the germline V gene, CDR1 is SEHNR and CDR2 is FQNEAQ (reference sequence). The V gene end was trimmed by 5 bases and the J gene end by 2 bases; junction bases not matched to a gene: 8. The CDR3 DNA reads as TGTGCCAGCAGCGTCGGAGGGGGACTAGCGGGAGCCTACGAGCAGTACTTC. As protein: CASSVGGGLAGAYEQYF.

The table lists this clonotype with many counts. The chain employs TRBV20-1 and TRBJ1-2, with TRBD1 matching 11 bases. The CDR3 is 11 amino acids. CDR1 and CDR2 (germline): DFQATT, SNEGSKA (reference sequence). V lost 6 bases to trimming and J lost 8 bases; unmatched junction nucleotides: 2. This CDR3 reads CSARTGGGYTF. DNA of the CDR3: TGCAGTGCAAGGACAGGGGGCGGCTACACCTTC.

This clonotype has ten or more counts. The chain employs TRBV4-2 and TRBJ1-6, with D perhaps matching TRBD1 (5 bases). This CDR3 has 16 residues. Germline assignment: CDR1 LGHNA and CDR2 YNFKEQ. Trimming cost V 5 bases and J 5 bases, with 16 bases left between them. The CDR3 region is CASSRSPGLNNSPLHF. In nucleotides, the CDR3 is TGTGCCAGCAGCAGATCACCGGGACTGAATAATTCACCCCTCCACTTT.

This clonotype was seen only a few times. This rearrangement joins TRBV27 to TRBJ2-7, with TRBD2 identical over 12 bases. The CDR3 runs to 19 residues. With 7 bases clipped from V and 0 bases from J, the junction kept 16 bases outside the gene matches. The germline V gene has CDR1 MNHEY and CDR2 SMNVEV (reference sequence). The CDR3 loop is CASTHEIGLAGPTSYEQYF. DNA of the CDR3: TGTGCCAGCACCCATGAAATCGGACTAGCGGGGCCTACCTCCTACGAGCAGTACTTC.

This clonotype has a count of ten or more. The chain couples TRBV20-1 to TRBJ2-4; D remains unclear. Germline V gives CDR1 DFQATT, CDR2 SNEGSKA (reference sequence). This CDR3 has 14 residues. The ends were cut back, 6 bases at V and 6 bases at J, with 18 bases in the middle. Written as DNA, the CDR3 is TGCAGTGCCAGTCAAATATTACCCGGAAACATTCAGTACTTC. Residues: CSASQILPGNIQYF.

The J gene is TRBJ2-7, the V gene TRBV7-9; the D gene is possibly TRBD1 (6 bases). CDR3 size: 13 residues. V gave up 5 bases and J gave up 6 bases, with 14 bases separating them. CDR1 is SEHNR and CDR2 is FQNEAQ in the germline V gene (reference sequence). The CDR3 bases are TGTGCCAGCAGCCGGGGCAGGGGCGGCGAGCAGTACTTC. Translated, it gives CASSRGRGGEQYF.

The table lists this clonotype with many counts. The genes are TRBV5-1 and TRBJ2-7; D remains ambiguous. V was shortened by 0 bases and J by 4 bases, with 8 bases between the two germline ends. Germline CDR1 and CDR2: SGHRS and YFSETQ. This CDR3 comprises 13 residues. The DNA for the CDR3 is TGCGCCAGCAGCTTGGACAGAACTTACGAGCAGTACTTC. Protein sequence: CASSLDRTYEQYF.

There are many counts of this clonotype. DNA for the CDR3: TGTGCCAGCAGTTTAGGGCAGGGTAATGGCTACACCTTC. It yields the protein CASSLGQGNGYTF. The gene calls are TRBV12-3 or TRBV12-4 and TRBJ1-2, with a possible D match to TRBD1 (5 bases). With 1 base removed from V and 6 bases from J, the gap between germline ends came to 9 bases. The length of the CDR3 is 13 residues.

The chain has TRBV10-3 and TRBJ2-7; 7 positions match TRBD1. The germline gives CDR1 ENHRY, CDR2 SYGVKD. V lost 6 bases to trimming and J lost 3 bases; unmatched junction nucleotides: 17. There are 17 residues in the CDR3. CDR3 residues: CAIRGTGDARENYEQYF. The CDR3 bases are TGTGCCATCAGAGGTACAGGGGACGCGAGAGAGAACTACGAGCAGTACTTC.

There are many counts of this clonotype. This sequence joins TRBV20-1 and TRBJ1-6; D might be TRBD1 (6 bases). V was trimmed by 6 bases and J by 14 bases, leaving 20 bases between them. The germline CDR1 and CDR2 sequences are DFQATT and SNEGSKA (reference sequence). CDR3 length: 13 amino acids. Here the CDR3 DNA reads TGCAGTGCCATGGACAGCCGGGGTCGGGCCCTCCACTTT. It specifies CSAMDSRGRALHF.

This clonotype occurred many times. The chain recombines TRBV28 with TRBJ2-1, with D perhaps TRBD1 (5 bases). The germline V and J ends were trimmed by 3 bases and 6 bases, with 6 bases remaining between them. Germline V gives CDR1 MDHEN, CDR2 SYDVKM. This CDR3 has 12 amino acids. CDR3: CASSFDSNEQFF. CDR3 DNA: TGTGCCAGCAGTTTCGACAGCAATGAGCAGTTCTTC.

This clonotype showed up many times. The chain uses TRBV12-3 or TRBV12-4 and TRBJ2-7; D remains unclear. This CDR3 is built from 13 residues. Trimming took 7 bases from V and 7 from J, leaving 17 bases between them. The CDR3 sequence: CASTSYGEREQYF. CDR3 nucleotide sequence: TGTGCCAGCACCTCCTATGGGGAAAGGGAGCAGTACTTC.

In its sample, this clonotype was seen many times. The gene calls are TRBV20-1 and TRBJ1-5, with D possibly matching TRBD1 (5 bases). This CDR3 comprises 13 residues. Germline-derived CDR1 and CDR2 are DFQATT and SNEGSKA (reference sequence). Trimming took 0 bases from V and 5 from J, leaving 8 bases between them. This CDR3 is CSARDKGYQPQHF. CDR3 sequence (DNA): TGCAGTGCTAGAGATAAGGGGTATCAGCCCCAGCATTTT.